This T cell receptor beta chain was recovered during a study of cytomegalovirus exposure and HLA in healthy donors. Amplification used 60 Vbeta primers and 13 Jbeta primers. Libraries were prepared by immunoSEQ multiplex PCR; TCRdb keeps only in-frame clonotypes and omits some of them. The sample records approximately 100,000 clones, 75% being singletons. Source material: PBMCs. The receptor's source is a male donor in good health and CMV-seropositive.

CDR3 nucleotides: TGTGCCAGCAGCTGGAGGGGGCATGGCACCGGGGAGCTGTTTTTT. It translates to CASSWRGHGTGELFF. This chain uses TRBV5-8 with TRBJ2-2, with a possible D match to TRBD1 (7 bases). V was shortened by 3 bases and J by 4 bases, with 13 bases between the two germline ends. The CDR3 sequence is 15 residues long. Germline-derived CDR1 and CDR2 are SGHTS and YDEGEE. The variable domain in full, completed from reference TRBV5-8 and TRBJ2-2, reads EAGVTQSPTHLIKTRGQQATLRCSPISGHTSVYWYQQALGLGLQFLLWYDEGEERNRGNFPPRFSGRQFPNYSSELNVNALELEDSALYLCASSWRGHGTGELFFGEGSRLTVL.